Listed below are T cell receptor beta chains from one sample, sequenced in a study of shared clonotypes between healthy human individuals. Profiled with immunoSEQ multiplex PCR; TCRdb holds only in-frame clones, not every one. Here the sample spans fewer than 1 million clones, roughly 96% being singletons. Sequencing was done on a sample of naive CD8+ T cells sorted from blood. These receptors all come from a young man in good health. CDR3s include the opening cysteine and the closing phenylalanine or tryptophan. The D gene is left open where the match is weak. Size is omitted from some rows. Given values are once, few, many or a class for expanded clones.

D | J | V | size | DNA | CDR3
TRBD1 | TRBJ1-2 | TRBV7-8 | . | TGTGCCAGCAGCTTGCCGCGACAGGGCGCACCTTCTATGGACTACACCTTC | CASSLPRQGAPSMDYTF
TRBD2 | TRBJ2-1 | TRBV27 | . | TGTGCCAGCAGACAACCCATCGGACTAGCGGGAGGCAATGAGCAGTTCTTC | CASRQPIGLAGGNEQFF
. | TRBJ2-5 | TRBV9 | . | TGTGCCAGCAGCGTGGGAGGACCAGTTGGGACCCAGTACTTC | CASSVGGPVGTQYF
TRBD1 | TRBJ1-3 | TRBV6-9 | . | TGTGCCAGCGCCACGGGACAGAACTCTGGAAACACCATATATTTT | CASATGQNSGNTIYF
. | TRBJ2-1 | TRBV5-4 | . | TGTGCCAGCAGCCAAGCGGGTTTCTACAATGAGCAGTTCTTC | CASSQAGFYNEQFF
. | TRBJ1-2 | TRBV30 | once | TGTGCCTGGAGTGACACCGGGCTCGTGCCTAACTATGGCTACACCTTC | CAWSDTGLVPNYGYTF
. | TRBJ1-1 | TRBV9 | . | TGTGCCAGCAGCGTAGACGGTTCGACCACTGAAGCTTTCTTT | CASSVDGSTTEAFF
TRBD2 | TRBJ2-5 | TRBV4-1 | . | TGCGCCAGCAGCTCCCCCCTGGCGGGAGGGCCACAAGAGACCCAGTACTTC | CASSSPLAGGPQETQYF
. | TRBJ2-7 | TRBV6-5 | . | TGTGCCAGCAGCTATCAGGAGTTCTCCTACGAGCAGTACTTC | CASSYQEFSYEQYF
. | TRBJ2-7 | TRBV7-8 | once | TGTGCCAGCAGCCCGATAGGCTCAACGCCCTACGAGCAGTACTTC | CASSPIGSTPYEQYF
TRBD1 | TRBJ2-7 | TRBV2 | . | TGTGCCAGCAGTGAAATGGACAGGGATGCCTACGAGCAGTACTTC | CASSEMDRDAYEQYF
. | TRBJ2-2 | TRBV15 | . | TGTGCCACCGCTCCGGGAGAGGAAAACACCGGGGAGCTGTTTTTT | CATAPGEENTGELFF
TRBD2 | TRBJ2-1 | TRBV4-1 | . | TGCGCCAGCAGCCAAGAACCAGCGGGAGGGCCATCCTACAATGAGCAGTTCTTC | CASSQEPAGGPSYNEQFF
. | TRBJ2-3 | TRBV4-1 | . | TGCGCCAGCAGCCAAGATGACAACGGGAAGATCACAGATACGCAGTATTTT | CASSQDDNGKITDTQYF
. | TRBJ1-1 | TRBV25-1 | . | TGTGCCACCACACCGGGGAGACAGGCAGGCACTGAAGCTTTCTTT | CATTPGRQAGTEAFF
. | TRBJ2-1 | TRBV6-1 | . | TGTGCCAGCAGTGAATTCGTCGATCCACCATACTTCTTC | CASSEFVDPPYFF
TRBD2 | TRBJ2-7 | TRBV4-1 | . | TGCGCCAGCAGCCAAGTTCAGGGCCCGGGACTAGCGGGGGATGGCGAGCAGTACTTC | CASSQVQGPGLAGDGEQYF
TRBD2 | TRBJ2-1 | TRBV29-1 | . | TGCAGCGTGATCGGACTAGCGGGAGGCAGTTACAATGAGCAGTTCTTC | CSVIGLAGGSYNEQFF
. | TRBJ2-1 | TRBV5-4 | . | TGTGCCAGCAGCTTGGGGGGTGAAGGTCACAATGAGCAGTTCTTC | CASSLGGEGHNEQFF
TRBD1 | TRBJ2-1 | TRBV28 | . | TGTGCCAGCAGTTTTCACCCGGGACAGGGAGGTAATGAGCAGTTCTTC | CASSFHPGQGGNEQFF
. | TRBJ1-3 | TRBV10-2 | . | TGCGCCAGCAGTGAGTGGTCAGGTCCTGGAAACACCATATATTTT | CASSEWSGPGNTIYF
. | TRBJ2-7 | TRBV4-1 | . | TGCGCCAGCAGCTCCACGCTGGAACTAGTTATCTACGAGCAGTACTTC | CASSSTLELVIYEQYF
TRBD1 | TRBJ1-5 | TRBV5-6 | . | TGTGCCACCGATAATTGCCGGGACAGTCAGAATCAGCCCCAGCATTTT | CATDNCRDSQNQPQHF
. | TRBJ2-7 | TRBV7-9 | . | TGTGCCAGCAGCTTCTCCGAGACAGCCTACGAGCAGTACTTC | CASSFSETAYEQYF
. | TRBJ2-1 | TRBV2 | . | TGTGCCAGCATGGCCGCTAGCTCCTACAATGAGCAGTTCTTC | CASMAASSYNEQFF
. | TRBJ2-1 | TRBV28 | . | TGTGCCAGCAGTTTCCTGTACAATGAGCAGTTCTTC | CASSFLYNEQFF
TRBD1 | TRBJ1-1 | TRBV7-6 | . | TGTGCCAGCAGCTCGACAGGGTTCATGAACACTGAAGCTTTCTTT | CASSSTGFMNTEAFF
. | TRBJ2-7 | TRBV9 | once | TGTGCCAGCAGCGTAGGAGCCGGATACGAGCAGTACTTC | CASSVGAGYEQYF
TRBD2 | TRBJ2-3 | TRBV4-1 | . | TGCGCCAGCAGCCAGACTAGCGGGAGAACAGATACGCAGTATTTT | CASSQTSGRTDTQYF
. | TRBJ2-3 | TRBV6-1 | once | TGTGCCAGCAGTGAGGACTACGATACGCAGTATTTT | CASSEDYDTQYF
. | TRBJ2-7 | TRBV11-2 | . | TGTGCCAGCAGCCAACATCCCTACGAGCAGTACTTC | CASSQHPYEQYF
. | TRBJ1-2 | TRBV9 | . | TGTGCCAGCAGCACCCGGACAAGTTCCTATGGCTACACCTTC | CASSTRTSSYGYTF
TRBD1 | TRBJ1-2 | TRBV5-8 | . | TGTGCCAGCAGCGGATCTACGGGACAGCGAAACTATGGCTACACCTTC | CASSGSTGQRNYGYTF
. | TRBJ1-1 | TRBV5-4 | . | TGTGCCAGCAGCTTAGTAGGGGCCACTGAAGCTTTCTTT | CASSLVGATEAFF
TRBD1 | TRBJ2-1 | TRBV5-1 | . | TGCGCCAGCAGCTGGGACAGCTCCTACAATGAGCAGTTCTTC | CASSWDSSYNEQFF
TRBD2 | TRBJ2-7 | TRBV11-2 | . | TGTGCCAGCAGCGGGGAGGGCCCCTACGAGCAGTACTTC | CASSGEGPYEQYF
. | TRBJ1-1 | TRBV18 | . | TGTGCCAGCTCCGCGCCGGGGAAAGGGCACACTGAAGCTTTCTTT | CASSAPGKGHTEAFF
. | TRBJ2-5 | TRBV7-9 | . | TGTGCCAGCAGCGACTGGAAGGGACGGCAAGAGACCCAGTACTTC | CASSDWKGRQETQYF
. | TRBJ2-5 | TRBV6-6 | . | TGTGCCAGCAGCTCCCCCGGATATCAAGAGACCCAGTACTTC | CASSSPGYQETQYF
. | TRBJ2-1 | TRBV29-1 | . | TGCAGCGTTGAAGATCCGAAGAATGAGCAGTTCTTC | CSVEDPKNEQFF
. | TRBJ2-1 | TRBV27 | . | TGTGCCAGCAGTTTACTTGACGGGGGCAATGAGCAGTTCTTC | CASSLLDGGNEQFF
. | TRBJ2-1 | TRBV5-4 | . | TGTGCCAGCAGCTTGGCCGCCGGGGGAGGTGAGCAGTTCTTC | CASSLAAGGGEQFF
. | TRBJ1-5 | TRBV27 | . | TGTGCCAGCAGTTTAGGCCAGGGTAATCAGCCCCAGCATTTT | CASSLGQGNQPQHF
. | TRBJ2-2 | TRBV5-8 | . | TGTGCCAGCAGCTTGTACGCTAGTTCGGGCACCGGGGAGCTGTTTTTT | CASSLYASSGTGELFF
. | TRBJ2-7 | TRBV6-6 | . | TGTGCCAGCCAACAGGGTTTGGGCTACGAGCAGTACTTC | CASQQGLGYEQYF
. | TRBJ2-5 | TRBV10-3 | . | TGTGCCATCAGTGACCCTGTGGGGGAGTGGGAAGAGACCCAGTACTTC | CAISDPVGEWEETQYF
. | TRBJ2-7 | TRBV7-2 | . | TGTGCCAGCAGCTTCGCCGGGCCACCCTACGAGCAGTACTTC | CASSFAGPPYEQYF
TRBD2 | TRBJ2-1 | TRBV29-1 | . | TGCAGCGCATCGCGGGAGTGGTCCTACAATGAGCAGTTCTTC | CSASREWSYNEQFF
. | TRBJ2-3 | TRBV6-5 | . | TGTGCCAGCAGTTACCTGTCAGAGGCGAGCACAGATACGCAGTATTTT | CASSYLSEASTDTQYF
TRBD2 | TRBJ2-5 | TRBV27 | . | TGTGCCAGCAAGACCATAGGAGCGGGGGCTCAAGAGACCCAGTACTTC | CASKTIGAGAQETQYF
TRBD2 | TRBJ2-1 | TRBV10-3 | . | TGTGCCATCAGTAGGCCCCCCGGGACTAGCGGCGTCTTTGATGAGCAGTTCTTC | CAISRPPGTSGVFDEQFF
TRBD2 | TRBJ2-7 | TRBV29-1 | once | TGCAGCGTACTGGGACTAGCGGGACCCTACGAGCAGTACTTC | CSVLGLAGPYEQYF
. | TRBJ1-4 | TRBV15 | once | TGTGCCACCAGCAGAGAATGGGGGGCGCGGACTAATGAAAAACTGTTTTTT | CATSREWGARTNEKLFF
. | TRBJ2-7 | TRBV4-3 | . | TGCGCCAGCAGCCAAGACAGGGGTACCTACGAGCAGTACTTC | CASSQDRGTYEQYF
TRBD2 | TRBJ2-1 | TRBV7-9 | . | TGTGCCAGCAGCACCTGGACTAGCGGGATCGATGAGCAGTTCTTC | CASSTWTSGIDEQFF
TRBD1 | TRBJ2-7 | TRBV27 | . | TGTGCCAGCAGCGTAAGAGGACAGGGCTACGAGCAGTACTTC | CASSVRGQGYEQYF
TRBD2 | TRBJ2-7 | TRBV10-3 | . | TGTGCCATCAGTGAGTCCACTAGCGGGAGCTACGAGCAGTACTTC | CAISESTSGSYEQYF
. | TRBJ2-7 | TRBV6-5 | . | TGTGCCAGCAACGGGGCGGGGGCGAACTACGAGCAGTACTTC | CASNGAGANYEQYF
TRBD2 | TRBJ2-5 | TRBV27 | . | TGTGCCAGCGGACTGACTAGCGGGAGACCCGGAGAGACCCAGTACTTC | CASGLTSGRPGETQYF
TRBD2 | TRBJ2-1 | TRBV10-3 | . | TGTGCCATCAGCGGACTAGCGGGACCTTCCTACAATGAGCAGTTCTTC | CAISGLAGPSYNEQFF